This note documents a single T cell receptor (beta chain) sequence. Its cognate antigen is unknown. Per germline, CDR1 SGHNT and CDR2 YENEEA. V shed 5 bases, J shed 3 bases, and the junction held 8 bases outside the gene matches. The CDR3 runs 16 residues. This entry is derived from a study of T cell responses to AZD1222 COVID-19 vaccine. Broader study findings: A mostly white British donor set with more females was recruited, and clonal diversity was possibly underestimated. As reported, nearly half of all spike-specific TCRs target variant regions that are unmutated. Scientists sampled the repertoires only once the peak T cell response had passed.

TCRdb keeps only in-frame clones here, not all; method: immunoSEQ multiplex PCR. The sample records 90,000 to 150,000 clones, about 87% being singletons. The material was peripheral blood, obtained on day 0 of AZD1222 vaccination. This receptor was obtained from an adult in good health. J is TRBJ2-2 and V is TRBV11-3; 8 nucleotides agree with TRBD1. CDR3 sequence: CASSPGQGADTGELFF. The CDR3 DNA sequence: TGTGCCAGCAGCCCGGGCCAGGGGGCCGACACCGGGGAGCTGTTTTTT.